The entry below describes one T cell receptor (beta chain). The antigen is undetermined. Clones were sequenced by immunoSEQ multiplex PCR, and TCRdb holds only the in-frame ones, with some missing. The sample holds 65,000 to 85,000 clones; approximately 90% are singletons and the top ten take 3.1%. These data come from a study of cytotoxic CD8 clonotypes in ibrutinib-treated CLL. The V end lost 5 bases, the J end lost 6 bases, and 16 bases lay between the germline ends. The CDR3 is 14 residues long. CDR1 MNHEY and CDR2 SVGAGI come from the germline V gene. The study's findings and limits: Circulating CD8+ T-cell counts were tracked by baseline clonality, which exceeded that of age-matched healthy donors. Baseline levels were approached again at progression, after clonality had risen at ibrutinib response. Public clonotypes, found uncommonly, either contracted or stayed stable on treatment.

The V gene is TRBV6-5, the J gene TRBJ1-1, with D possibly TRBD1 on 5 matching bases. The source was PBMCs, collected after 12 months of ibrutinib treatment. This clonotype originated in a human donor with chronic lymphocytic leukemia. The CDR3: CASSPPGYLPEAFF. The CDR3 DNA reads as TGTGCCAGCAGTCCCCCAGGGTATCTCCCTGAAGCTTTCTTT.